The clone carrying this T cell receptor beta chain was counted between two and nine times. This CDR3 region has 12 residues. Deletions cut 1 base from V and 7 bases from J, with 2 bases between. The germline V gene has CDR1 MNHEY and CDR2 SVGAGI. These data belong to a study of T-cell reconstitution after alpha-beta-depleted transplantation in children. As it was prepared, the TCRbeta library received unique molecular identifiers. A single record per CDR3 protein comes from TCRdb applying MiXCR to the PCR reads. The sample carries roughly 100,000 distinct CDR3 sequences, roughly 8% recorded once. The chain has TRBV6-5 and TRBJ1-6; D gene ambiguous. This TCR derives from a human donor who donated a stem cell graft to a child with congenital amegakaryocytic thrombocytopenia. The specimen was PBMCs from the stem cell graft donor, collected from the stem cell graft. The chain's CDR3 is CASSYLNSPLHF. The CDR3 DNA reads TGTGCCAGCAGTTACTTGAATTCACCCCTCCACTTT.